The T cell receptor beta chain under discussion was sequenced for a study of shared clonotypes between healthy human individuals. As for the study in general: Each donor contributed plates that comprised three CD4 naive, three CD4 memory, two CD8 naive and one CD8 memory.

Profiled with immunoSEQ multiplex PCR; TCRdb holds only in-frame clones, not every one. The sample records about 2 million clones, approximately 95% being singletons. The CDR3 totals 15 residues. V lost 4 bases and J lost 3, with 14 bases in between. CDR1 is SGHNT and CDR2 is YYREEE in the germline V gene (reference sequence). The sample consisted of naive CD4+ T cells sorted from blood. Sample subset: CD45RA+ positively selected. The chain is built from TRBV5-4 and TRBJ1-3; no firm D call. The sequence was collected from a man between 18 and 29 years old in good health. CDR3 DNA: TGTGCCAGCAGCCCGGAGCAGACACTTGGAAACACCATATATTTT. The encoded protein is CASSPEQTLGNTIYF. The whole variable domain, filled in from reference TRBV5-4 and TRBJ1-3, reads ETGVTQSPTHLIKTRGQQVTLRCSSQSGHNTVSWYQQALGQGPQFIFQYYREEENGRGNFPPRFSGLQFPNYSSELNVNALELDDSALYLCASSPEQTLGNTIYFGEGSWLTVV.